This is a list of T cell receptor beta chains from one sample in a study of cytomegalovirus exposure and HLA in healthy donors. Using immunoSEQ multiplex PCR, the repertoire was profiled, and TCRdb retains in-frame clones only, with some absent. The table lists 140,000 to 150,000 clones, roughly three quarters of them singletons. The sample taken for sequencing was PBMCs. Source of these receptors: a man aged 60 to 75 in good health and CMV-seronegative. Both conserved end residues are trimmed from each CDR3. The order of the fields is V gene, CDR3 protein.

>TRBV9
ASSPRTSGILDTQY
>TRBV29-1
SGTGTGAEGGYEQY
>TRBV18
ASSPLPGTSGSGNEQF
>TRBV7-9
ASSFGTGGEKLF
>TRBV10-3
AISEGLYEQY
>TRBV18
ASSSSRETGELF
>TRBV9
ASSVAGTSGRYTQY
>TRBV7-2
ASSRSGSYEQY
>TRBV7-9
ASSLAAGKGNTIY
>TRBV5-4
AVHRGRDTEAF
>TRBV6-6
ASRTSGTNNEQF
>TRBV10-1
ASSATGATEAF
>TRBV5-1
ASSLQGYEQY
>TRBV6-4
ASTYWRGRDQPQH
>TRBV29-1
SASGQGPYNEQF
>TRBV9
ASSVLGSSGNTIY
>TRBV27
ASSLGLAVDEQY
>TRBV5-6
ASSLLLAYEQY